Described below is a single TCR beta chain sequence and its context. No antigen is known for it. This sample was taken from a study of Tregs in tolerant kidney transplant recipients. General observations from the study: Findings come from small patient numbers and require larger validation. The most relevant donor-specific Treg TCRbeta repertoire apparently came from expansion with activated donor B cells.

Measured with immunoSEQ multiplex PCR; TCRdb has only the in-frame clones, and not every one. The sample consists of about 120,000 clones, about 91% of them appearing once. Unstimulated regulatory T cells (CD4+CD25+CD127-), CD4+CD25- non-regulatory cells, CD4 and CD8 cells were FACS-sorted from thawed PBMCs. Per germline, CDR1 MGHDK and CDR2 SYGVNS. The J segment lost 5 bases and the V segment lost 4 bases, leaving 1 base of the junction unmatched. This CDR3 has 12 residues. The chain employs TRBV25-1 and TRBJ1-1; 7 nucleotides match TRBD1. Sequencing was performed on CD4+ T cells from blood. The receptor comes from a human donor in good health. The CDR3 region has the DNA TGTGCCAGCAGTGCGACAGGGACTGAAGCTTTCTTT. Protein sequence: CASSATGTEAFF. Full variable domain (missing parts from reference TRBV25-1 and TRBJ1-1): EADIYQTPRYLVIGTGKKITLECSQTMGHDKMYWYQQDPGMELHLIHYSYGVNSTEKGDLSSESTVSRIRTEHFPLTLESARPSHTSQYLCASSATGTEAFFGQGTRLTVV.